This TCR beta chain derives from a study of OX40 agonist ivuxolimab in advanced cancers. The wider study: A diagnosis of hepatocellular carcinoma, melanoma, renal cell or head and neck cancer was present in dose-escalation patients.

Blood draws occurred at baseline, cycle 4 day 1, and cycle 7 day 1. Some clones are missing from TCRdb's copy, which holds only in-frame ones; the method was immunoSEQ multiplex PCR. The table shows 57,000 or so clones, with around 83% occurring only once. The CDR3 spans 15 residues. CDR1 and CDR2 from the germline V gene are MDHEN and SYDVKM. V was pared by 5 bases and J by 7 bases, with 7 bases of the junction left unmatched. This clonotype was sampled from an adult with an advanced solid tumor such as melanoma, head and neck, liver or kidney cancer. Specimen: CD4+ or CD8+ T cells sorted from blood, collected in a trial of the OX40 agonist ivuxolimab. The rearrangement joins TRBV28 to TRBJ1-4; 10 nucleotides match TRBD1. The CDR3 here is CASSNPTGGGEKLFF. CDR3 nucleotides: TGTGCCAGCAGTAACCCGACAGGGGGCGGTGAAAAACTGTTTTTT.